Detailed here is one T cell receptor (beta chain). Its antigen has not been determined. The sample holds no much larger clone one base away, and base qualities are not on file. The library relied on the immunoSEQ multiplex PCR assay. A mixture of 60 forward primers for TCR Vbeta segments and 13 reverse primers for TCR Jbeta segments was used in the multiplex PCR. The CDR3 region of rearranged TCR beta genes was amplified from genomic DNA by a multiplex PCR assay. Amplified TCR beta libraries were sequenced as 87-base-pair reads on the Illumina HiSeq System. In the authors' own workflow: A later analysis tallied 80 million to 95 million unique TCR beta chains across the 666 repertoires, and 10 million to 11 million of those chains were shared by two or more donors. Raw reads were error-corrected and collapsed into unique sequences with a nearest-neighbor algorithm that merged closely related sequences to remove PCR and sequencing errors. CDR3 sequences were aligned to IMGT reference sequences to assign V, D and J gene segments. Each retained sequence needed at least a six-nucleotide match to both a V gene segment and a J gene segment. A rearrangement counted as productive if the CDR3 had no stop codons and remained in frame with V and J, and every other rearrangement counted as non-productive. Following IMGT convention, CDR3 was defined as the stretch from the second conserved V-encoded cysteine up to the conserved J-encoded phenylalanine. In an earlier analysis of just under 600 of the donors, sequences lacking an unambiguous match to a single V gene segment were excluded. In an earlier analysis of 500 to 750 of the donors, V segments were called functional above 56.7% productive rearrangements and were called segregating when the between-donor standard deviation exceeded 5%. A statistical classification framework was developed to diagnose cytomegalovirus status using the catalog of TCR beta chain sequences. A later analysis assigned V and J genes by comparing TCR nucleotide sequences with IMGT/GENE-DB human TR gene sequences. The TCRdist pipeline was used in a later analysis to assign CDR3 sequences and most-parsimonious VDJ recombination scenarios. In a later analysis, each TCR beta chain was defined by its CDR3 amino acid sequence together with its V-gene family, and reads without a unique V-gene family were excluded. In a later analysis, 450 to 600 highly shared, low-generation-probability nucleotide sequences were removed to address suspected cross-contamination and a sequencing artifact. In a later analysis, a clonal expansion index was calculated for each public chain from normalized within-repertoire ranks of inferred template counts. Generation probabilities in a later analysis came from a VDJ recombination model fitted to out-of-frame rearrangements, and those results were checked against IGoR. In a later analysis, TCR-TCR, TCR-HLA and TCR-CMV co-occurrence was scored with hypergeometric tests, and a repertoire-size bias correction was applied to TCR pairs. A later analysis estimated false discovery rates by permuting HLA or CMV assignments 20 times. A later analysis grouped co-occurring TCRs with DBSCAN, adding TCRdist sequence similarity when clustering within HLA-allele-positive subsets. For co-occurrence clustering, repertoires with fewer than 30,000 or more than 120,000 public chains were excluded, along with roughly 5 repertoires with anomalous nucleotide sharing. TCRdb's version of the immuneACCESS table is confined to in-frame rearrangements and falls short of the full clone set. An unresolved V gene accounts for under half of the shortfall where checked; the remainder is of unknown origin. The D gene and trimming were derived from the DNA, and the V and J assignments and clone size from that table. The sample profile shows just over 150,000 clones; approximately 80% of them were found once. 6.3% of the sample goes to the ten largest clones.

The germline V gene (reference sequence) sets CDR1 to LNHNV and CDR2 to YYDKDF. The germline V end is reduced by 3 bases and the J end by 8 bases; junction bases left unmatched: 7. The CDR3 covers 14 residues, taking in both the cysteine and the phenylalanine. Only the CDR3 part of the read is kept: 42 bases, read in frame from the first base. The cohort comprised some 680 healthy bone marrow donors. Cohort members were all nominally healthy when sampled, although unrecorded immune exposures were likely present. The donor tested CMV seropositive, placing the donor among the approximately 290 seropositive members of the cohort. A peripheral blood sample was provided by each donor, and peripheral blood mononuclear cells were used for TCR beta sequencing. Genomic DNA was extracted from the blood cell samples with the Qiagen DNeasy Blood Extraction Kit. These data belong to a study of cytomegalovirus exposure and HLA in healthy donors listed by TCRdb under 2017. With respect to the entire study: In an earlier analysis of fewer than 750 of the donors, 276 Gb of sequence data and 120 million or so unique TCR beta sequences from some 170 million T cells were reported. Because of strong linkage in the cohort, five DR-DQ haplotypes were treated as single units for association and clustering. In an earlier analysis of roughly 540 of the donors, high-throughput TCR beta sequencing was used to judge whether each TCR beta V gene segment behaved as functional or pseudogenic. Roughly 300 gigabases of sequencing data and approximately 84 million unique TCR sequences were included in an early release covering roughly 700 HLA-typed donors. The study aimed to test whether signatures of past pathogen exposure could be identified by cataloging public T cell receptors. The number of typed donors differed by locus: about 629-630 for A, B, C, DRB1 and DQB1; 500 to 550 for DQA1; around 610 for DPA1; and about 470 for DPB1. A later genetic analysis took genome-wide SNP genotypes for about 60% of the roughly 670 donors and used that subset as a discovery cohort. A separate validation cohort of some 130 different subjects was used in addition to the roughly 700-subject first cohort. All discovery cohort repertoires had been generated on a single sequencing platform. Class I and class II HLA loci were covered by the typing at four-digit resolution. A later analysis re-examined previously published TCR beta repertoires from several hundred donors and added high-resolution HLA genotyping to investigate patterns of TCR occurrence. The study profiled the T cell repertoires of hundreds of subjects by immunosequencing and related them to cytomegalovirus serostatus. Rather than drawing on any new phenotypic data, the later analysis identified candidate immune exposures from TCR beta sequences and the way those sequences occurred across donors. Among some 410 genotyped donors of the cohort, an average of approximately 200,000 unique TCR beta nucleotide sequences was sequenced per donor, of which about 18% were non-productive. The genetic ancestry cluster associated with self-reported Caucasian donors included roughly 84% of the 398 genotyped donors. Donor age, sex, ethnicity and CMV serostatus were compiled together with the repertoire data. To predict cytomegalovirus infection status, the study brought together high-throughput TCR immunosequencing, statistical association of individual TCRs with disease status, and machine learning.

General conclusions and limits of the study: A total of around 150 TCR beta chains were listed by the study as associated with cytomegalovirus. The only immune exposure information available for the cohort was CMV serostatus. In a later genetic analysis, fewer N-insertions in productive TCRs were reported among donors in an Asian-associated ancestry cluster than the roughly 700-donor mean. The 87-base-pair reads could not distinguish some IMGT-functional V segments, including TRBV6-2 and TRBV6-3, so those segments were excluded. A later analysis found that TCR association rates varied across HLA loci, with DRB1 alleles showing the most associated TCRs and HLA-C alleles the fewest. An earlier analysis of around 500 of the donors showed that most TCR beta V segments appeared in productive rearrangements either about 90% or about 30% of the time, which broadly matched IMGT annotations. Because some donors lacked HLA typing at each locus, the association tests relied only on the typed subset. A later analysis found that most CMV-associated TCR beta chains appeared HLA-restricted, with HLA associations seemingly driven largely by CMV exposure. Compared with equally common non-associated chains, HLA-associated TCR beta chains in a later analysis were more clonally expanded and had lower generation probabilities. A later analysis reported that several top co-occurrence clusters appeared linked to parvovirus B19, influenza, CMV and Epstein-Barr virus. In vitro tests confirmed that a few of the cytomegalovirus-associated TCR beta chains recognize cytomegalovirus antigens. While some public TCRs were present in many individuals, most TCR sequences turned up only very rarely across donors. A later analysis associated around 16,000 TCR beta sequences with specific HLA alleles at a false discovery rate of 0.05. In a later genetic analysis, a missense DCLRE1C variant was associated with V-gene and J-gene trimming of TCR beta chains, and the association was replicated in an independent cohort. A further reported finding was that TCR beta sequences accurately predicted the HLA-A and HLA-B alleles for most subjects in the first cohort. A group of highly shared sequence variants was considered likely to be a technical artifact of the sequencing pipeline. Strong co-occurrence of HLA alleles, especially DR and DQ, made assigning TCR associations to individual alleles difficult. The classifier was reported to diagnose cytomegalovirus status with high specificity and sensitivity in both the original cohort and the validation cohort. This cohort had only TCR beta chains sequenced, and the lack of alpha or paired-chain data limited which features could be detected. Presence/absence analyses assumed roughly uniform sequencing depth across donors, an assumption that may not hold. Linkage disequilibrium might explain the correlated functional status among segregating V segments, but an unknown experimental factor could not be ruled out. The earlier analysis of approximately 560 of the donors excluded 15 to 20 rarely observed V segments, including chromosome 9 orphons, because counts were too low. According to the authors, the approach could potentially be generalized to other disease states and immunological phenotypes.

Sequencing was carried out using PBMCs. The TCR sequence derives from a male donor in good health and CMV-seropositive. This receptor chain uses TRBV15 and TRBJ2-1; the central 7 bases match TRBD2. CDR3 loop: CATSSQKTSDEQFF. The DNA sequence is TGTGCCACCAGCAGCCAGAAAACTAGCGATGAGCAGTTCTTC.